This T cell receptor beta chain was captured by sequencing in a study of OX40 agonist ivuxolimab in advanced cancers. Study-wide background: Patients were dosed intravenously with ivuxolimab at 0.01 to 10 mg/kg every 2 weeks. Patients treated during dose escalation were battling hepatocellular carcinoma, melanoma, renal cell or head and neck cancer.

Repertoires were generated with immunoSEQ multiplex PCR, while TCRdb's copy carries only in-frame clones and drops some. The table includes nearly 50,000 clones, approximately 91% detected once. The germline V gene has CDR1 MNHEY and CDR2 SMNVEV (reference sequence). V gave up 0 bases and J gave up 1 base, with 9 bases separating them. The CDR3 sequence is 15 residues long. Findings and limits, study-wide: Clonal expansion among partial responders at 0.1-3.0 mg/kg ranked near the lowest.

Details on this clone: Its antigen is unknown.

Autoimmune disease history or systemic immunosuppression meant exclusion. This receptor was taken from an adult with an advanced solid tumor such as melanoma, head and neck, liver or kidney cancer. Sequenced here: CD4+ or CD8+ T cells sorted from blood, sampled in a trial of the OX40 agonist ivuxolimab. The chain recombines TRBV27 with TRBJ1-2; D is undetermined. The CDR3 DNA reads as TGTGCCAGCAGTTTATCGGTGGGGAATAACTATGGCTACACCTTC. Amino acids: CASSLSVGNNYGYTF.